This TCR beta chain was recovered during a study of T-cell reconstitution after alpha-beta-depleted transplantation in children. Many counts were recorded for this clonotype. CDR3 size: 12 residues. Germline V gives CDR1 DFQATT, CDR2 SNEGSKA (reference sequence). Preparing the TCRbeta library involved the use of unique molecular identifiers. Each CDR3 protein gets one entry after TCRdb re-called the PCR reads with MiXCR. This sample has around 240,000 distinct CDR3 sequences; around 8% occur once, and the top ten carry 5% to 7%. The chain combines TRBV20-1 with TRBJ2-2, with D hard to call. The receptor's source is a male patient younger than 18 who had a stem cell transplant for acute lymphoblastic leukemia, so the T cells may come from the graft donor. Sample: PBMCs, mostly from graft donor cells, taken 180 days after TCRalphabeta/CD19-depleted stem cell transplant. The CDR3 DNA follows: TGCAGCCCCCGGGCAAACACCGGGGAGCTGTTTTTT. Encoded protein: CSPRANTGELFF.